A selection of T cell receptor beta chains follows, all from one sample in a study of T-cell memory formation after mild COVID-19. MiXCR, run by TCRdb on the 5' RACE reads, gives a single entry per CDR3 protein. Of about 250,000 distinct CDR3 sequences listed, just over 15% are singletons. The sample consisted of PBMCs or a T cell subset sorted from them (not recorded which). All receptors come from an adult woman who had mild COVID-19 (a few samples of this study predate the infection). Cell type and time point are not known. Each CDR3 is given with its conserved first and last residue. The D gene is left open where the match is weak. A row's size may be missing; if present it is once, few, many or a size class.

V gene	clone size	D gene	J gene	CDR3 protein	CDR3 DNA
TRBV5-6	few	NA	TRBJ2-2	CASSLAGGQNTGELFF	TGTGCCAGCAGCTTGGCCGGAGGACAGAACACCGGGGAGCTGTTTTTT
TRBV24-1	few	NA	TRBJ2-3	CATSDFPANADTQYF	TGTGCCACCAGTGATTTTCCCGCGAATGCGGATACGCAGTATTTT
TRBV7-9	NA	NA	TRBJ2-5	CASSPKYGAQETQYF	TGTGCCAGCAGTCCGAAATATGGGGCCCAAGAGACCCAGTACTTC
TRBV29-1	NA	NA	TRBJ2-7	CSAIGGPPYEQYF	TGCAGCGCGATTGGGGGCCCTCCCTACGAGCAGTACTTC
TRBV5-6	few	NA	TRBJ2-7	CASSLGPDTSEQYF	TGTGCCAGCAGCTTGGGACCCGATACCTCAGAGCAGTACTTC
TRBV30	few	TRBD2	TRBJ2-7	CAWTSGNYEQYF	TGTGCCTGGACTAGCGGGAACTACGAGCAGTACTTC
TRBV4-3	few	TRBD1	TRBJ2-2	CASSQDTTGGGIKNTGELFF	TGCGCCAGCAGCCAAGATACGACAGGGGGCGGGATAAAGAACACCGGGGAGCTGTTTTTT
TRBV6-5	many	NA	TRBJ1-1	CASSYHPSGTQEAFF	TGTGCCAGCAGTTACCACCCCTCCGGCACACAAGAAGCTTTCTTT
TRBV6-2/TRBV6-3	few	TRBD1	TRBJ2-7	CASRGQGSYEQYF	TGTGCCAGCCGAGGACAGGGATCCTACGAGCAGTACTTC
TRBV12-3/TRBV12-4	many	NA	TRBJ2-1	CASSWGGLRNEQFF	TGTGCCAGCAGTTGGGGGGGCCTGAGGAATGAGCAGTTCTTC
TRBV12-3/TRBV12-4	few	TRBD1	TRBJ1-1	CASRRTGGSTEAFF	TGTGCCAGCAGGCGGACAGGGGGTTCCACTGAAGCTTTCTTT
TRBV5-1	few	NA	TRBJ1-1	CASSFNVGMNTEAFF	TGCGCCAGCAGCTTCAACGTGGGCATGAACACTGAAGCTTTCTTT
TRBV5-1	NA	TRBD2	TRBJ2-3	CASSPTSGGAGDTQYF	TGCGCCAGCAGCCCGACTAGCGGGGGGGCCGGAGATACGCAGTATTTT
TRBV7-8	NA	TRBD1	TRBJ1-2	CASSSRDRPYGYTF	TGTGCCAGCAGCTCCAGGGACAGGCCATATGGCTACACCTTC
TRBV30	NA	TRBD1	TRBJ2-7	CAWNYQGALSEQYF	TGTGCCTGGAATTACCAGGGGGCCCTCAGTGAGCAGTACTTC
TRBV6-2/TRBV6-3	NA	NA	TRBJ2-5	CASSGGRGYKQETQYF	TGTGCCAGCAGCGGGGGGCGCGGTTACAAGCAAGAGACCCAGTACTTC
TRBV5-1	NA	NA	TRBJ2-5	CASGLDGYQETQYF	TGCGCCAGCGGCTTGGACGGATACCAAGAGACCCAGTACTTC
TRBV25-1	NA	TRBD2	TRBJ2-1	CASSEALAGGFHEQFF	TGTGCCAGCAGTGAAGCTCTAGCGGGAGGGTTCCATGAGCAGTTCTTC
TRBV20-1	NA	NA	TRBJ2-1	CSASLRGRRYNEQFF	TGCAGTGCTAGCCTTCGAGGCCGCCGCTACAATGAGCAGTTCTTC
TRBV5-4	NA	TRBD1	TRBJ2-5	CASSLGTGNQETQYF	TGTGCCAGCAGCTTGGGGACAGGGAACCAAGAGACCCAGTACTTC
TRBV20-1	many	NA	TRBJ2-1	CSASARDLRRATTRSEQFF	TGCAGTGCTAGTGCGCGGGACTTACGCCGTGCTACGACAAGGAGTGAGCAGTTCTTC
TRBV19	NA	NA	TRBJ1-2	CASSLTTEYGYTF	TGTGCCAGTAGCCTGACAACGGAATATGGCTACACCTTC
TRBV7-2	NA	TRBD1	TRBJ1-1	CASSLNDRGRTEAFF	TGTGCCAGCAGCCTGAACGACAGGGGAAGGACTGAAGCTTTCTTT
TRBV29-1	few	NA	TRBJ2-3	CSVTSWDTQYF	TGCAGCGTTACTTCTTGGGATACGCAGTATTTT
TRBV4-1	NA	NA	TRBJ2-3	CASSQEGRDVDTQYF	TGCGCCAGCAGCCAAGAGGGTAGGGATGTAGATACGCAGTATTTT
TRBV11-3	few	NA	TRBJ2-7	CASSLGYTPYEQYF	TGTGCCAGCAGCTTAGGGTATACCCCCTACGAGCAGTACTTC
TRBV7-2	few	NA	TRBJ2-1	CASSMDRFEEQFF	TGTGCCAGCAGCATGGACAGATTTGAGGAGCAGTTCTTC
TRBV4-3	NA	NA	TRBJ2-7	CASSQAGSTEQYF	TGCGCCAGCAGCCAAGCGGGAAGCACCGAGCAGTACTTC
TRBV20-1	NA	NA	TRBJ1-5	CSAPHGGIGNQPQHF	TGCAGTGCCCCCCACGGGGGTATTGGCAATCAGCCCCAGCATTTT
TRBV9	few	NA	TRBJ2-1	CASSVAKGRAYNEQFF	TGTGCCAGCAGCGTAGCTAAAGGACGCGCCTACAATGAGCAGTTCTTC
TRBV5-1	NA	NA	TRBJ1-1	CASGTSMNTEAFF	TGCGCCAGCGGGACGAGTATGAACACTGAAGCTTTCTTT
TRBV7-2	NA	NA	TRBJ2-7	CASSLDVASYEQYF	TGTGCCAGCAGCTTAGACGTAGCATCCTACGAGCAGTACTTC
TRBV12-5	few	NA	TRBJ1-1	CASGLVGAGTEAFF	TGTGCTAGTGGTTTGGTAGGAGCTGGCACTGAAGCTTTCTTT
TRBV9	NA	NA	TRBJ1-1	CASSVLPRDANTEAFF	TGTGCCAGCAGCGTACTCCCCAGGGACGCTAACACTGAAGCTTTCTTT
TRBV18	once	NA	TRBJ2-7	CASSPLGHSYEQYF	TGTGCCAGCTCACCATTGGGGCACTCCTACGAGCAGTACTTC
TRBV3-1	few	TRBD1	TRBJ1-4	CASSSGTGGYVKLFF	TGTGCCAGCAGCTCCGGGACAGGGGGCTACGTAAAACTGTTTTTT
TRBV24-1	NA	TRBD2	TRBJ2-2	CATSDMGLAVNTGELFF	TGTGCCACCAGTGATATGGGACTAGCGGTGAACACCGGGGAGCTGTTTTTT
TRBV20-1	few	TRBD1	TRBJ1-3	CSARDSGLTGVSGNTIYF	TGCAGTGCTAGAGATTCCGGTCTTACAGGGGTATCTGGAAACACCATATATTTT
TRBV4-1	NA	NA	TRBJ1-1	CASSQGRKANTEAFF	TGCGCCAGCAGCCAAGGTCGCAAGGCGAACACTGAAGCTTTCTTT
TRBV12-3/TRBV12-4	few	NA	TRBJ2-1	CASSSLRELDEQFF	TGTGCCAGCAGTTCCCTCAGGGAGCTGGATGAGCAGTTCTTC
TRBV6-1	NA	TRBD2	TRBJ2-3	CASSEYKRGAPTDTQYF	TGTGCCAGCAGTGAATATAAGCGGGGGGCCCCCACAGATACGCAGTATTTT
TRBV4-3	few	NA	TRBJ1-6	CASSQQVYENSPLHF	TGCGCCAGCAGCCAACAGGTTTACGAGAATTCACCCCTCCACTTT
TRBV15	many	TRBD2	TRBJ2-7	CATSSNIGGYEQYF	TGTGCCACCAGCAGCAACATCGGGGGGTACGAGCAGTACTTC
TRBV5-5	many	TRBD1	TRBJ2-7	CASSSPGQGSAEQYF	TGTGCCAGCAGCTCGCCGGGACAGGGTTCAGCCGAGCAGTACTTC